This is a list of T cell receptor beta chains from one sample in a study of T cells after yellow fever vaccination. In TCRdb, the 5' RACE reads were re-called with MiXCR into one record per CDR3 protein. The data show roughly 250,000 distinct CDR3 sequences, over 10% seen once. The sequences come from CD4+ T cells sorted from PBMCs, collected 45 days after the yellow fever booster vaccination. The receptors come from a man aged 25 to 40 who received the YFV17D yellow fever vaccine. CDR3s include the opening cysteine and the closing phenylalanine or tryptophan. Each record gives: V gene, J gene, D gene, clone size, CDR3 DNA, CDR3 protein. A D gene is named only where the DNA matches it firmly. Only part of the rows carry a size: once, few, many, or a class if the clone is expanded.

v_gene: TRBV4-2; j_gene: TRBJ1-5; d_gene: -; abundance: once; CDR3nt: TGTGCCAGCAGTCAGGAGGGGGTAAGGGATCAGCCCCAGCATTTT; CDR3aa: CASSQEGVRDQPQHF
v_gene: TRBV10-1; j_gene: TRBJ2-1; d_gene: TRBD2; abundance: many; CDR3nt: TGCGCCAGCAGTGATTCTAGCGGGAGAGAGGTCGGGCAGTTCTTC; CDR3aa: CASSDSSGREVGQFF
v_gene: TRBV20-1; j_gene: TRBJ2-7; d_gene: -; abundance: -; CDR3nt: TGCAGTGCTAGGGAGCGGAGGGGGCAGTACTTC; CDR3aa: CSARERRGQYF
v_gene: TRBV29-1; j_gene: TRBJ1-1; d_gene: TRBD1; abundance: -; CDR3nt: TGCAGCGGACAACAGGGGCGTGACACTGAAGCTTTCTTT; CDR3aa: CSGQQGRDTEAFF
v_gene: TRBV10-3; j_gene: TRBJ2-1; d_gene: -; abundance: -; CDR3nt: TGTGCCATCAGTGGCTCTGAATCGGCGGTGGAGTTCTTC; CDR3aa: CAISGSESAVEFF
v_gene: TRBV29-1; j_gene: TRBJ2-7; d_gene: TRBD2; abundance: -; CDR3nt: TGCAGCGTTTCACTAGCGTACGAGCACTACTTC; CDR3aa: CSVSLAYEHYF
v_gene: TRBV7-7; j_gene: TRBJ2-1; d_gene: -; abundance: few; CDR3nt: TGTGCTAGCAGCAATGGTTTGGCAGCCAATGAGCAGTTCTTC; CDR3aa: CASSNGLAANEQFF
v_gene: TRBV28; j_gene: TRBJ1-2; d_gene: -; abundance: few; CDR3nt: TGTGCCAGCACTAGGGGGGCGAACTATGGCTACACCTTC; CDR3aa: CASTRGANYGYTF
v_gene: TRBV29-1; j_gene: TRBJ2-7; d_gene: TRBD2; abundance: -; CDR3nt: TGCAGCGTCGTAGGGGGACTAGCGGGAGTAAGGGGATACGAGCAGTACTTC; CDR3aa: CSVVGGLAGVRGYEQYF
v_gene: TRBV20-1; j_gene: TRBJ2-3; d_gene: -; abundance: few; CDR3nt: TGCAGTGCTGGGACGAAGGGACTGTCGACAGATACGCAGTATTTT; CDR3aa: CSAGTKGLSTDTQYF
v_gene: TRBV10-3; j_gene: TRBJ2-1; d_gene: TRBD2; abundance: -; CDR3nt: TGTGCCATCAGGGGACTGGCTAGCGGGTCCTACAATGAGCAGTTCTTC; CDR3aa: CAIRGLASGSYNEQFF
v_gene: TRBV20-1; j_gene: TRBJ2-3; d_gene: -; abundance: many; CDR3nt: TGCAGTGCTATAGGGCAGGGCACAGATACGCAGTATTTT; CDR3aa: CSAIGQGTDTQYF
v_gene: TRBV3-1; j_gene: TRBJ2-1; d_gene: TRBD2; abundance: -; CDR3nt: TGTGCCAGCAGCAAACGGACTAGCGGGGTGTACAATGAGCAGTTCTTC; CDR3aa: CASSKRTSGVYNEQFF
v_gene: TRBV15; j_gene: TRBJ2-2; d_gene: TRBD1; abundance: few; CDR3nt: TGTGCCACCAGCGGACAGGGGAACACCGGGGAGCTGTTTTTT; CDR3aa: CATSGQGNTGELFF
v_gene: TRBV7-2; j_gene: TRBJ2-7; d_gene: -; abundance: -; CDR3nt: TGTGCCAGCAGCCAAAGGCCAGCTGCTTACGAGCAGTACTTC; CDR3aa: CASSQRPAAYEQYF
v_gene: TRBV14; j_gene: TRBJ2-3; d_gene: TRBD2; abundance: -; CDR3nt: TGTGCCAGCAGCCAACGACTAGCGGGAGGCTCAGATACGCAGTATTTT; CDR3aa: CASSQRLAGGSDTQYF
v_gene: TRBV10-3; j_gene: TRBJ2-1; d_gene: TRBD2; abundance: -; CDR3nt: TGTGCCAGTGGACTAGCGGGAATCAATGAGCAGTTCTTC; CDR3aa: CASGLAGINEQFF
v_gene: TRBV7-8; j_gene: TRBJ1-3; d_gene: -; abundance: few; CDR3nt: TGTGCCAGCAGCCCCTTTTTGGTATCTGGAAACACCATATATTTT; CDR3aa: CASSPFLVSGNTIYF
v_gene: TRBV19; j_gene: TRBJ2-1; d_gene: -; abundance: -; CDR3nt: TGTGCCAGTAGTAGACTAGGGCATGAGCAGTTCTTC; CDR3aa: CASSRLGHEQFF
v_gene: TRBV5-1; j_gene: TRBJ2-5; d_gene: -; abundance: few; CDR3nt: TGCGCCAGCAGCGTTCGGTCCGGGGAGACCCAGTACTTC; CDR3aa: CASSVRSGETQYF
v_gene: TRBV28; j_gene: TRBJ2-3; d_gene: -; abundance: few; CDR3nt: TGTGCCAGCAGATCAGGGGCCCTTGGGACAGATACGCAGTATTTT; CDR3aa: CASRSGALGTDTQYF
v_gene: TRBV20-1; j_gene: TRBJ2-1; d_gene: TRBD2; abundance: -; CDR3nt: TGCAGTGCTAGCGGCGGGACTAGTTTAGGCAATGAGCAGTTCTTC; CDR3aa: CSASGGTSLGNEQFF
v_gene: TRBV29-1; j_gene: TRBJ2-2; d_gene: TRBD2; abundance: -; CDR3nt: TGCAGCGTTGATTCAGGGCTAGCGGGAGTTACCGGGGAGCTGTTTTTT; CDR3aa: CSVDSGLAGVTGELFF
v_gene: TRBV12-3/TRBV12-4; j_gene: TRBJ2-5; d_gene: -; abundance: -; CDR3nt: TGTGCCAGCAGTTTTTTACGGGCAGAGACCCAGTACTTC; CDR3aa: CASSFLRAETQYF